This T cell receptor beta chain was obtained from a study of graft-versus-host responses after intestinal transplantation. Across the study: Among the recipients, all got anti-thymocyte globulin induction and then tacrolimus and steroids for two to four years. Study results and limitations: Some patients had graft-donor T cell macrochimerism. In their allografts, the ratios of graft-versus-host to host-versus-graft T cell clones were high. The highest levels of circulating GvH clones went along with early declines in HvG clones after transplant.

CDR3 length: 17 amino acids. V gave up 7 bases and J gave up 5 bases; unmatched junction bases: 17. In germline, CDR1 is SNHLY, CDR2 FYNNEI. Method: immunoSEQ multiplex PCR; TCRdb's copy keeps in-frame clones and lacks some. The data show 84,000 or so clones, 85% to 95% seen once. For this clone: The antigen is unknown.

This specimen was unstimulated CD8+ T cells sorted from spleen or lymph node cells, taken before transplant. The receptor was derived from a human donor who was the organ donor for an intestinal transplant. The chain joins TRBV2 to TRBJ1-2; 9 bases match TRBD1. The CDR3 DNA is TGTGCCAGCACCGGAACCCCGGGACAGGGAAGGTCGTATGGCTACACCTTC. Translating it yields CASTGTPGQGRSYGYTF.